Described below is a single TCR beta chain sequence and its context. The target of this receptor is not known. Base qualities are not recorded, but no much larger clone differs from it by a single base. Cut back by 4 bases and 0 bases, the V and J ends lie 11 bases apart. CDR1 and CDR2 were assigned from the germline V gene as SGHRS and YFSETQ. The CDR3 contains 15 residues, cysteine and phenylalanine counted. Only the CDR3 portion is preserved as DNA: 45 bases, with reading frame beginning at the first base. This record belongs to a study of metastatic and nonmetastatic thyroid tumors (dated by TCRdb to the early 2020s). As for the study more broadly: Repertoires from peripheral blood and from tumor or nodule tissue samples of malignant and benign thyroid patients were compared. The paper's findings and limits, for the study overall: In both blood and tumor samples, TCR beta diversity was reported to be significantly higher in malignant tumors than in benign nodules.

Libraries were made using PCR. Instrument on record: Illumina HiSeq 4000. High-throughput sequencing was used to profile the TCR beta-chain CDR3 region of every patient. In the source study's methods: The researchers built a classifier to tell apart papillary thyroid cancer patients with distant metastasis, based on CDR3 differences among clinicopathological groups. The Shannon index was used to measure repertoire diversity, and the Morisita-Horn index was used to measure how similar tumor and blood repertoires were. In-frame beta chains were kept once TCRdb had trimmed the public reads at Q25 with fastp and called clones with MiXCR. The V and J calls were not made by the authors but by TCRdb's processing. This sample lists about 38,000 clones; around 43% were detected once. The ten largest clones add up to about 24% of the sample. No treatment had been received by any patient before thyroid surgery. The study retrospectively analysed patient clinical samples collected from about 2012 to 2018 using T-cell receptor beta sequencing.

The clonotype was recovered from a male donor with papillary thyroid cancer or a benign thyroid nodule (not recorded which). Some clones in this sample may be carry-over from other donors' samples. Sequencing used tumor tissue. The V and J segments used are TRBV5-1 and TRBJ1-5; matching of 5 bases hints at TRBD1 as the D gene. The DNA sequence is as follows: TGCGCCAGCAGCCGGGACGGTTATAGCAATCAGCCCCAGCATTTT. This codes for CASSRDGYSNQPQHF.